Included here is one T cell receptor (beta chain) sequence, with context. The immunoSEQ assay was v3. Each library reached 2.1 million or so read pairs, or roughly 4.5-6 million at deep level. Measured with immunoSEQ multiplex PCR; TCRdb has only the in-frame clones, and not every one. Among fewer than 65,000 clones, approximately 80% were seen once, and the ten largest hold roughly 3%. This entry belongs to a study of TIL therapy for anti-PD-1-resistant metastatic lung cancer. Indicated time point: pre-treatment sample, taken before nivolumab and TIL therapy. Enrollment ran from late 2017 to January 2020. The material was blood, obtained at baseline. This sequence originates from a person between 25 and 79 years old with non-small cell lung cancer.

The CDR3 region is CASSHSGSLETQYF. CDR3 sequence (DNA): TGTGCCAGCAGCCATAGCGGGAGTCTCGAGACCCAGTACTTC. This chain uses TRBV5-4 with TRBJ2-5; 9 bases fit TRBD2. Unmatched junction bases numbered 6, after V lost 4 bases and J lost 5 bases. This CDR3 comprises 14 residues. Germline CDR1 SGHNT, CDR2 YYREEE (reference sequence). Full variable domain (rest looked up from reference TRBV5-4 and TRBJ2-5): ETGVTQSPTHLIKTRGQQVTLRCSSQSGHNTVSWYQQALGQGPQFIFQYYREEENGRGNFPPRFSGLQFPNYSSELNVNALELDDSALYLCASSHSGSLETQYFGPGTRLLVL.